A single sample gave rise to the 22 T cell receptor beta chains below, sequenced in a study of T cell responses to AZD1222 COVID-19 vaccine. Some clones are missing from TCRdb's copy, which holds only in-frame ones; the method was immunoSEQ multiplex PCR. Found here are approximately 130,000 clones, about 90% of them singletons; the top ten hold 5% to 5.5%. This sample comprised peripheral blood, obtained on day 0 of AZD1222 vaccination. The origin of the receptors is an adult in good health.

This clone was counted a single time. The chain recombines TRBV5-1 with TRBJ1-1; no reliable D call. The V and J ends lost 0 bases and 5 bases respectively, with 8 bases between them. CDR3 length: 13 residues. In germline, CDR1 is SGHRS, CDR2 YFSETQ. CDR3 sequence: CASSLVVGTEAFF. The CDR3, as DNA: TGCGCCAGCAGCTTGGTAGTGGGGACTGAAGCTTTCTTT. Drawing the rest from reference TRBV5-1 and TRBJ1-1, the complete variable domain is KAGVTQTPRYLIKTRGQQVTLSCSPISGHRSVSWYQQTPGQGLQFLFEYFSETQRNKGNFPGRFSGRQFSNSRSEMNVSTLELGDSALYLCASSLVVGTEAFFGQGTRLTVV.

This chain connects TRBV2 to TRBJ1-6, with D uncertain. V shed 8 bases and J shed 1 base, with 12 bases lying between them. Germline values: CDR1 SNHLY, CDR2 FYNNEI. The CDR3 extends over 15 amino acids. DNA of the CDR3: TGTGCCAGCCAACTTAGTTGGTCCTATAATTCACCCCTCCACTTT. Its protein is CASQLSWSYNSPLHF.

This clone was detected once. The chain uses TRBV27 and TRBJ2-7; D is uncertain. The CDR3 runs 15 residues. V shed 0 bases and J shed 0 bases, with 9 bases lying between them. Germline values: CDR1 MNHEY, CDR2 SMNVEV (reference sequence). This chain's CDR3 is CASSLSRPSSYEQYF. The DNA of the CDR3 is TGTGCCAGCAGTTTATCGCGCCCGAGCTCCTACGAGCAGTACTTC.

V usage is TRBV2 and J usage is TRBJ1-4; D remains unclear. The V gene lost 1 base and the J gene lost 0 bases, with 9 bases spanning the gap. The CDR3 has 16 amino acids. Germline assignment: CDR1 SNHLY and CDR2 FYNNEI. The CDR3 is CASSEEVSTTNEKLFF. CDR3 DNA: TGTGCCAGCAGTGAAGAAGTATCAACAACTAATGAAAAACTGTTTTTT.

The CDR3 coding sequence is TGTGCCAGCGTCCAGCGGAACACTGAAGCTTTCTTT. Translating it yields CASVQRNTEAFF. V usage is TRBV6-6 and J usage is TRBJ1-1; D gene ambiguous. V was shortened by 8 bases and J by 1 base, with 8 bases between the two germline ends. Germline CDR1 is MNHNY and CDR2 is SVGAGI (reference sequence). This CDR3 region has 12 residues.

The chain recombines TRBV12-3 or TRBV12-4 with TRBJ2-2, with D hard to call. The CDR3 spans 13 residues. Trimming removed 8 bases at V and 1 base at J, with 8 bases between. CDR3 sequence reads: CASRRENTGELFF. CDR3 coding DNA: TGTGCCAGCCGGAGAGAGAACACCGGGGAGCTGTTTTTT.

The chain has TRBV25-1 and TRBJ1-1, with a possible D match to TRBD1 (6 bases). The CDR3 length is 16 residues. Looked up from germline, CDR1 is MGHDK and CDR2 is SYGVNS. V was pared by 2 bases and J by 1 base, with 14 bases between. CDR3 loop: CASSERGARGNTEAFF. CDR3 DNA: TGTGCCAGCAGTGAAAGAGGGGCCAGGGGGAACACTGAAGCTTTCTTT.

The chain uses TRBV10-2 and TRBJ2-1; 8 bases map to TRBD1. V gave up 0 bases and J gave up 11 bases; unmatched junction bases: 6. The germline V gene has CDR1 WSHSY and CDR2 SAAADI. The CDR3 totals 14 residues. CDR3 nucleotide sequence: TGCGCCAGCAGTGAGTCATCCAGGGGGCGCAAGCAGTTCTTC. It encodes CASSESSRGRKQFF.

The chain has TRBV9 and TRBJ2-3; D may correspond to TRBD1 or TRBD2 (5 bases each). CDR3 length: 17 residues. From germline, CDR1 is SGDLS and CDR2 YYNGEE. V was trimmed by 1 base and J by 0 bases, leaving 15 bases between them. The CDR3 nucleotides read TGTGCCAGCAGCGTATCCCCACTTGGGGGTAGCACAGATACGCAGTATTTT. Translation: CASSVSPLGGSTDTQYF.

CDR3 in DNA: TGTGCCAGCAGCTTTGGGATTTGGAATGAGCAGTTCTTC. Translated: CASSFGIWNEQFF. V usage is TRBV7-3 and J usage is TRBJ2-1; D remains ambiguous. Trimming cost V 3 bases and J 7 bases, with 10 bases left between them. The CDR3 length is 13 residues. The V gene's germline CDR1 is SGHTA and CDR2 FQGTGA.

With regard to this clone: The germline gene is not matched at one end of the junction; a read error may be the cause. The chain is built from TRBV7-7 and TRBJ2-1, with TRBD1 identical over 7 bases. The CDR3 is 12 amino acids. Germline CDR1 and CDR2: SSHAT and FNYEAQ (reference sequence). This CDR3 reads CASSPEGGPQFF. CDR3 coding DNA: TGTGCTAGCAGCCCCGAAGGGGGCCCTCAGTTCTTC.

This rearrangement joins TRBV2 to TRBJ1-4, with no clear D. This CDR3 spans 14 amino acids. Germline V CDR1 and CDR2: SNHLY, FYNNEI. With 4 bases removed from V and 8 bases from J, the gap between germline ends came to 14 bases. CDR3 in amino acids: CASSGWQPGEKLFF. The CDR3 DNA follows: TGTGCCAGCAGTGGGTGGCAACCCGGGGAAAAACTGTTTTTT.

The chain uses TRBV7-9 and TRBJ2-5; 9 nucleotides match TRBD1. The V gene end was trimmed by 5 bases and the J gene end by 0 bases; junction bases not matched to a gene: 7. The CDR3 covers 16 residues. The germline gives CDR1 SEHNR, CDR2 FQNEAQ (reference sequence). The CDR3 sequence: CASSPLGTGYQETQYF. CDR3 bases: TGTGCCAGCAGCCCGCTCGGGACAGGGTACCAAGAGACCCAGTACTTC.

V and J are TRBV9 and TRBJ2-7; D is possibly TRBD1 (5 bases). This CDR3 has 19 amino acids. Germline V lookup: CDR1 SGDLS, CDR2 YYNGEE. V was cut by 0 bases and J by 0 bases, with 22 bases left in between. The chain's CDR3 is CASSVGPPGRDPSSYEQYF. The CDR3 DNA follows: TGTGCCAGCAGCGTAGGACCCCCAGGCAGGGATCCTAGCTCCTACGAGCAGTACTTC. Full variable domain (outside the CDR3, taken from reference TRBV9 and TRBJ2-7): DSGVTQTPKHLITATGQRVTLRCSPRSGDLSVYWYQQSLDQGLQFLIQYYNGEERAKGNILERFSAQQFPDLHSELNLSSLELGDSALYFCASSVGPPGRDPSSYEQYFGPGTRLTVT.

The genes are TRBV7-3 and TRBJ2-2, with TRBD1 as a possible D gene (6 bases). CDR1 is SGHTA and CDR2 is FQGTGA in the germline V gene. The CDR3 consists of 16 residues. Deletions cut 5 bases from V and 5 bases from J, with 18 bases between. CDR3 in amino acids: CASSLTPTGYTGELFF. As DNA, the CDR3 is TGTGCCAGCAGCCTGACGCCAACAGGGTATACCGGGGAGCTGTTTTTT.

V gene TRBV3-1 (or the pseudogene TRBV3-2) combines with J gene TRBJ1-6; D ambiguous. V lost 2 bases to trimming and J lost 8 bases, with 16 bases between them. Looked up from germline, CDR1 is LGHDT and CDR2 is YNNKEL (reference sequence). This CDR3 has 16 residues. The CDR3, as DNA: TGTGCCAGCAGCCAACCCCGCTCCCCCACTCATTCACCCCTCCACTTT. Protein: CASSQPRSPTHSPLHF.

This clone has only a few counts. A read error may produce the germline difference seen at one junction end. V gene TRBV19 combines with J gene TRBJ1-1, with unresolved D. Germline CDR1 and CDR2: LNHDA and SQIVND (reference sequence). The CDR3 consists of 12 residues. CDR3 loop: CASTIGGSEAFF. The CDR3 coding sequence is TGTGCCAGTACTATAGGCGGCAGCGAAGCTTTCTTT.

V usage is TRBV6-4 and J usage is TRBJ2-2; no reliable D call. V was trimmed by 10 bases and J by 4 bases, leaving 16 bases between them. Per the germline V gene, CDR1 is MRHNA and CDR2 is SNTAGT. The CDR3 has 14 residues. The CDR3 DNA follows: TGTGCCACCGCGGTGGAAGTATTCACCGGGGAGCTGTTTTTT. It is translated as CATAVEVFTGELFF.

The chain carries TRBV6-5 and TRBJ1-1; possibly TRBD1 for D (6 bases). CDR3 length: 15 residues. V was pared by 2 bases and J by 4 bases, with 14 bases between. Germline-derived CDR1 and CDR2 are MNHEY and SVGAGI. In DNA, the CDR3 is TGTGCCAGCAGTTACCGAGGCGTGGGGGCCACTGAAGCTTTCTTT. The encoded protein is CASSYRGVGATEAFF.

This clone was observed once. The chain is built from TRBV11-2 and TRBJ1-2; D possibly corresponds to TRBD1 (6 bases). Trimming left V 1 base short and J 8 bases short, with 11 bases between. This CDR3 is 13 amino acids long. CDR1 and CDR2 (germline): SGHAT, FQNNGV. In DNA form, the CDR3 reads TGTGCCAGCAGCTTAGTCCGAGGGGGAGGCTACACCTTC. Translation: CASSLVRGGGYTF.

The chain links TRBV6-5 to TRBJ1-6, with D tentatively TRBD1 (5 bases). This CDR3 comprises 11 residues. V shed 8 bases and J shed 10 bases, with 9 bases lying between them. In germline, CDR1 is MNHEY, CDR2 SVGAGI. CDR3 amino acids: CASGQGSPLHF. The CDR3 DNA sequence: TGTGCCAGCGGGCAGGGATCACCCCTCCACTTT.

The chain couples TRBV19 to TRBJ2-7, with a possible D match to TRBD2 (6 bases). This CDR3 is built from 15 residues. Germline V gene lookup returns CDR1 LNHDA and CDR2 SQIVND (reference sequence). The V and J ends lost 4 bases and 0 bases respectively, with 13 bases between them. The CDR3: CASSRQGGSSYEQYF. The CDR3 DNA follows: TGTGCCAGTAGTAGACAAGGAGGGTCCTCCTACGAGCAGTACTTC.